Below, 5 T cell receptor beta chains from the same sample are listed, as sequenced in a study of blood T cell repertoires in COVID-19. Libraries were prepared by immunoSEQ multiplex PCR; TCRdb keeps only in-frame clonotypes and omits some of them. This repertoire shows roughly 360,000 clones, over 75% found once; its top ten account for more than 0.9%. Material: PBMCs or T cells enriched from blood (not recorded which). These receptors all stem from a woman aged 25 to 39 with acute COVID-19.

The V call is TRBV7-8, the J call TRBJ2-7, with D unclear. This CDR3 contains 14 residues. V lost 0 bases and J 2 bases, leaving 8 bases between the germline ends. The germline gives CDR1 SGHVS, CDR2 FQNEAQ. CDR3 sequence reads: CASSLAWAAYEQYF. The DNA of the CDR3 is TGTGCCAGCAGCTTAGCGTGGGCAGCCTACGAGCAGTACTTC.

The J gene is TRBJ2-7, the V gene TRBV7-9, with TRBD1 matching 8 bases. Germline CDR1 and CDR2: SEHNR and FQNEAQ (reference sequence). V shed 5 bases, J shed 12 bases, and the junction held 12 bases outside the gene matches. This CDR3 region has 13 residues. CDR3 sequence: CASSPGGTGLSYF. DNA of the CDR3: TGTGCCAGCAGCCCTGGTGGGACAGGTCTTTCGTACTTC.

This chain links TRBV12-3 or TRBV12-4 with TRBJ2-1, with 7 nucleotides matching TRBD1. CDR3 size: 13 residues. Trimming removed 4 bases from V and 7 bases from J; junction bases left unmatched: 4. CDR3 nucleotide sequence: TGTGCCAGCAGTTCTACGACAGGGAATGAGCAGTTCTTC. Protein: CASSSTTGNEQFF.

This chain joins TRBV28 and TRBJ2-7; the match to TRBD1 covers 8 bases. V lost 5 bases and J lost 1; bases outside the gene matches: 13. The CDR3 is 17 amino acids. Germline V CDR1 and CDR2: MDHEN, SYDVKM. The CDR3 region has the DNA TGTGCCAGCAGTCTAATCACGACAGGGGCGAGATCCTACGAGCAGTACTTC. Its protein is CASSLITTGARSYEQYF.

The chain employs TRBV30 and TRBJ2-2; 7 bases line up with TRBD2. CDR3 length equals 15 residues. Germline values: CDR1 GTSNPN, CDR2 SVGIG (reference sequence). The ends lost 4 bases at V and 4 bases at J; junction bases unmatched: 9. The CDR3 here is CAWIVSGDPTGELFF. Here the CDR3 DNA reads TGTGCCTGGATCGTAAGCGGGGACCCCACCGGGGAGCTGTTTTTT.